This T cell receptor beta chain comes out of a study of T cells after yellow fever vaccination. Each CDR3 protein is one row after TCRdb ran MiXCR on the 5' RACE reads. The repertoire holds around 500,000 distinct CDR3 sequences, with 21% as singletons. Points on this clonotype: A read error may account for a junction end that differs from germline.

The CDR3 length is 15 residues. Per germline, CDR1 LGHDT and CDR2 YNNKEL (reference sequence). This chain connects TRBV3-1 to TRBJ2-2; 11 positions agree with TRBD2. The clonotype was recovered from a man younger than 30 who received the YFV17D yellow fever vaccine. The specimen comprised PBMCs, sampled roughly 20 days after the first yellow fever vaccination. CDR3 coding DNA: TGTGCCAGCAGCCAAAGACTAGCGGGGACCGTGGAGCTGTTTTTT. This translates into CASSQRLAGTVELFF.